The clone carrying this T cell receptor (beta chain) was seen a few times. No antigen is known for it. TCRdb itself ran the 5' RACE reads through MiXCR, one entry per CDR3 protein. The sample includes approximately 700,000 distinct CDR3 sequences, 15% to 20% of them seen just once. The data belong to a study of identical twins. The study, taken as a whole, reports: Out-of-frame sharing of TCR alpha in monozygotic twins was underestimated by models. Within cord blood, abundant beta clonotypes carried fewer insertions, but memory repertoires showed no such trend.

Trimming left V 0 bases short and J 2 bases short, with 11 bases between. Germline loops: CDR1 LGHNA, CDR2 YSLEER. This CDR3 region has 15 residues. The same specimen was also included in a second study, on T cells expressing NK-cell markers. This second study says: Dominant NKG2C+ clonotype frequencies of 1.0-7.0% of CD8+ T cells were measured in roughly 6 donors. Researchers report these clonotypes also headed the CD3+CD56-NKG2C+ fraction in a few donors.

Material: PBMCs. The source is a woman in her late teens or twenties in good health. This chain links TRBV4-3 with TRBJ2-7; D is uncertain. The CDR3 reads CASSQDTTGTYEQYF. The CDR3 region has the DNA TGCGCCAGCAGCCAAGATACAACGGGCACCTACGAGCAGTACTTC.